The 26 T cell receptor beta chains reported below all come from one sample, sequenced in a study of CD8+ T cells in alopecia areata. cDNA reverse transcribed from extracted RNA served as the sequencing template. Only in-frame clones appear in the TCRdb table, and some are missing; sequencing was by immunoSEQ multiplex PCR. The sample consists of 200,000 to 250,000 clones, over 60% of them appearing once. The sample's treatment: oral pan-JAK inhibitor, 5-10 mg twice daily. The sequenced sample was CD4+ T cells sorted from blood, obtained at week 4, from a patient treated with tofacitinib. The receptors derive from a human donor with alopecia areata.

This clone came up many times. This sequence joins TRBV4-1 and TRBJ1-4; D is unresolved. The CDR3 is made up of 16 amino acids. Germline V gives CDR1 MGHRA, CDR2 YSYEKL. Trimming cost V 1 base and J 0 bases, with 9 bases left between them. The CDR3 loop reads CASSQAGSATNEKLFF. The CDR3 DNA reads as TGCGCCAGCAGCCAAGCAGGTTCTGCAACTAATGAAAAACTGTTTTTT.

This chain uses TRBV30 with TRBJ2-2; D gene ambiguous. CDR1 and CDR2 (germline): GTSNPN, SVGIG (reference sequence). Between the trimmed V and J ends, which lost 3 bases and 3 bases, there was a span of 8 bases. The CDR3 extends over 13 amino acids. The CDR3 nucleotides read TGTGCCTGGAGCGGATCCTACACCGGGGAGCTGTTTTTT. Its protein is CAWSGSYTGELFF.

J is TRBJ2-3 and V is TRBV5-1; 8 bases line up with TRBD1. This CDR3 is 13 amino acids long. Germline CDR1 and CDR2: SGHRS and YFSETQ. V trimming: 6 bases; J trimming: 5 bases; junction bases outside the gene matches: 5. For the CDR3, the DNA is TGCGCCAGCACAGGGGGCTCGCGAGATACGCAGTATTTT. Its translation is CASTGGSRDTQYF.

The gene calls are TRBV7-9 and TRBJ1-5, with D perhaps TRBD1 (5 bases). This CDR3 comprises 15 residues. Germline V gene data show CDR1 as SEHNR and CDR2 as FQNEAQ (reference sequence). The V end lost 1 base, the J end lost 4 bases, and 11 bases lay between the germline ends. CDR3 in amino acids: CASSLGDSWNQPQHF. CDR3 sequence (DNA): TGTGCCAGCAGCTTAGGCGACAGTTGGAATCAGCCCCAGCATTTT.

J is TRBJ2-3 and V is TRBV20-1; unclear D gene. The CDR3 extends over 11 amino acids. The V gene's germline CDR1 is DFQATT and CDR2 SNEGSKA (reference sequence). Trimming took 6 bases from V and 3 from J, leaving 7 bases between them. This CDR3 reads CSAAKTDTQYF. CDR3 DNA sequence: TGCAGTGCGGCTAAGACAGATACGCAGTATTTT.

The V call is TRBV30, the J call TRBJ2-2; the D is unclear. The germline V gene encodes CDR1 GTSNPN and CDR2 SVGIG (reference sequence). The CDR3 contains 16 residues. V dropped 2 bases and J dropped 4 bases, with 17 bases sitting between them. The CDR3 reads CAWSFEDPRGTGELFF. The CDR3, as DNA: TGTGCCTGGAGTTTTGAGGACCCGCGAGGCACCGGGGAGCTGTTTTTT. The full variable domain, in which reference TRBV30 and TRBJ2-2 provide the parts outside the CDR3, is SQTIHQWPATLVQPVGSPLSLECTVEGTSNPNLYWYRQAAGRGLQLLFYSVGIGQISSEVPQNLSASRPQDRQFILSSKKLLLSDSGFYLCAWSFEDPRGTGELFFGEGSRLTVL.

The chain joins TRBV28 to TRBJ1-1; D might be TRBD1 (5 bases). Germline V lookup: CDR1 MDHEN, CDR2 SYDVKM. The CDR3 length is 12 residues. V gave up 8 bases and J gave up 4 bases, with 11 bases separating them. The chain's CDR3 is CASRLGGTEAFF. CDR3 DNA: TGTGCCAGCCGTCTTGGGGGCACTGAAGCTTTCTTT. Drawing the rest from reference TRBV28 and TRBJ1-1, the complete variable domain is DVKVTQSSRYLVKRTGEKVFLECVQDMDHENMFWYRQDPGLGLRLIYFSYDVKMKEKGDIPEGYSVSREKKERFSLILESASTNQTSMYLCASRLGGTEAFFGQGTRLTVV.

The chain uses TRBV11-1 and TRBJ1-1; no clear D. V shed 5 bases and J shed 0 bases, with 7 bases lying between them. Looked up from germline, CDR1 is SGHAT and CDR2 is FQDESV (reference sequence). The CDR3 runs to 13 residues. The CDR3 nucleotides are TGTGCCAGCAGCCCTAGTCTGAACACTGAAGCTTTCTTT. Protein sequence: CASSPSLNTEAFF.

The chain has TRBV5-6 and TRBJ1-1; D ambiguous. Germline CDR1 and CDR2: SGHDT and YYEEEE. Between the trimmed V and J ends, which lost 1 base and 4 bases, there was a span of 11 bases. The CDR3 consists of 14 residues. CDR3 sequence reads: CASSLKGLGTEAFF. The CDR3 coding sequence is TGTGCCAGCAGCTTGAAGGGCCTGGGCACTGAAGCTTTCTTT.

V is TRBV5-4 and J is TRBJ1-1, with unresolved D. Germline loops: CDR1 SGHNT, CDR2 YYREEE (reference sequence). V lost 4 bases to trimming and J lost 0 bases, with 10 bases between them. There are 14 residues in the CDR3. CDR3 sequence: CASSLQALNTEAFF. In DNA form, the CDR3 reads TGTGCCAGCAGCCTCCAGGCCCTGAACACTGAAGCTTTCTTT.

This sequence joins TRBV14 and TRBJ1-2, with D uncertain. CDR3 length: 14 amino acids. CDR1 and CDR2 from the germline V gene are SGHDN and FVKESK. V lost 2 bases and J 1 base, leaving 8 bases between the germline ends. The DNA of the CDR3 is TGTGCCAGCAGCCAAAAGGAGGGTAACTATGGCTACACCTTC. Amino acid sequence: CASSQKEGNYGYTF.

The rearrangement joins TRBV14 to TRBJ2-7; tentatively, D is TRBD2 (6 bases). V shed 4 bases and J shed 4 bases, with 17 bases lying between them. This CDR3 is built from 15 residues. CDR1 is SGHDN, CDR2 FVKESK, per germline. This CDR3 reads CASSLPGRKLYEQYF. For the CDR3, the DNA is TGTGCCAGCAGCCTTCCCGGGAGAAAGCTGTACGAGCAGTACTTC.

The chain has TRBV18 and TRBJ2-2; 7 positions match TRBD1. This CDR3 region has 15 residues. V gave up 1 base and J gave up 1 base; unmatched junction bases: 0. Germline CDR1 and CDR2: KGHSH and LQKENI. CDR3 bases: TGTGCCAGCTCACCACGACAGGGGAACACCGGGGAGCTGTTTTTT. Encoded protein: CASSPRQGNTGELFF.

Worth noting for this clone: A junction end diverges from the germline sequence, so it may reflect a read error. This sequence joins TRBV7-7 and TRBJ2-5, with D unresolved. The germline V gene has CDR1 SSHAT and CDR2 FNYEAQ (reference sequence). This CDR3 is 14 amino acids long. CDR3 coding DNA: TGTGCTAGCAGCCCCACTTGGGGTTCGGAGACCCAGTACTTC. Encoded protein: CASSPTWGSETQYF.

V usage is TRBV29-1 and J usage is TRBJ1-2; D possibly corresponds to TRBD1 (5 bases). CDR1 and CDR2 from the germline V gene are SQVTM and ANQGSEA. The CDR3 length is 9 residues. The CDR3 here is CMEGDGYTF. In DNA, the CDR3 is TGCATGGAAGGGGATGGCTACACCTTC.

This clone showed up just a few times. Compared with germline, one end of the junction differs, possibly owing to a read error. The chain uses TRBV7-7 and TRBJ2-5; D is undetermined. The CDR3 is 13 residues long. CDR1 SSHAT and CDR2 FNYEAQ come from the germline V gene (reference sequence). The CDR3 loop reads CASSPNRQETQYF. The CDR3 DNA sequence: TGTGCTAGCAGCCCGAATAGACAAGAGACCCAGTACTTC.

This rearrangement joins TRBV2 to TRBJ1-6, with 7 positions matching TRBD1. Germline loops: CDR1 SNHLY, CDR2 FYNNEI. The CDR3 contains 14 residues. V gave up 5 bases and J gave up 10 bases; unmatched junction bases: 8. In nucleotides, the CDR3 is TGTGCCAGCAGTTTGACAGGGAAGAACTCACCCCTCCACTTT. Translating gives CASSLTGKNSPLHF.

J is TRBJ2-3 and V is TRBV5-1, with 8 nucleotides matching TRBD1. Germline values: CDR1 SGHRS, CDR2 YFSETQ. V trimming: 0 bases; J trimming: 3 bases; junction bases outside the gene matches: 6. The CDR3 covers 16 residues. The CDR3 bases are TGCGCCAGCAGCTTGGCTCTCAGGGGGCTGACAGATACGCAGTATTTT. Its protein product is CASSLALRGLTDTQYF.

The table lists this clone with a few counts. The chain carries TRBV25-1 and TRBJ2-5; D may be TRBD1 (6 bases). The CDR3 length is 14 residues. Deletions cut 7 bases from V and 5 bases from J, with 17 bases between. In germline, CDR1 is MGHDK, CDR2 SYGVNS. CDR3 loop: CASKGSGQQETQYF. CDR3 bases: TGTGCCAGCAAGGGGTCCGGACAGCAGGAGACCCAGTACTTC.

The rearrangement links TRBV30 to TRBJ1-1; no definite D call. With 3 bases removed from V and 4 bases from J, the gap between germline ends came to 12 bases. This CDR3 has 13 amino acids. Germline CDR1 is GTSNPN and CDR2 is SVGIG (reference sequence). The CDR3 nucleotides read TGTGCCTGGAGCATCAGTCGCGGCACTGAAGCTTTCTTT. It specifies CAWSISRGTEAFF.

The J gene is TRBJ1-4, the V gene TRBV9; D is perhaps TRBD1 (5 bases). Trimming cost V 0 bases and J 7 bases, with 13 bases left between them. This CDR3 contains 15 residues. Germline V gives CDR1 SGDLS, CDR2 YYNGEE. The CDR3 bases are TGTGCCAGCAGCGTAGTGGGGGGTGCTCGTGAAAAACTGTTTTTT. It specifies CASSVVGGAREKLFF.

In its sample, this clone was seen once. The rearrangement uses TRBV4-2 and TRBJ1-5; tentatively, D is TRBD1 (5 bases). CDR1 LGHNA and CDR2 YNFKEQ come from the germline V gene. This CDR3 has 16 amino acids. V lost 1 base and J lost 2, with 12 bases in between. CDR3 in DNA: TGTGCCAGCAGCCAAGTGGGGGGGGAGGGCAATCAGCCCCAGCATTTT. It encodes CASSQVGGEGNQPQHF.

The CDR3 DNA follows: TGCAGTGGTGGGACGAACTACGAGCAGTACTTC. The encoded protein is CSGGTNYEQYF. The chain employs TRBV20-1 and TRBJ2-7; D tentatively fits TRBD1 or TRBD2 (5 bases each). V was clipped by 7 bases and J by 3 bases, with 10 bases between them. Germline loops: CDR1 DFQATT, CDR2 SNEGSKA (reference sequence). The CDR3 totals 11 residues.

This clone appeared a single time. This rearrangement joins TRBV2 to TRBJ1-2; D ambiguous. Germline CDR1 is SNHLY and CDR2 is FYNNEI. The CDR3 is made up of 13 amino acids. Trimming stripped 2 bases from V and 0 bases from J, with 4 bases between. The CDR3 spells CASSEFTNYGYTF. CDR3 DNA: TGTGCCAGCAGTGAATTCACTAACTATGGCTACACCTTC.

The rearrangement joins TRBV2 to TRBJ2-2; no clear D gene. CDR1 and CDR2 (germline): SNHLY, FYNNEI. The CDR3 contains 15 residues. With 5 bases removed from V and 1 base from J, the gap between germline ends came to 11 bases. CDR3 residues: CASSPRYRNTGELFF. The CDR3 DNA sequence: TGTGCCAGCAGTCCCAGGTACCGGAACACCGGGGAGCTGTTTTTT.

The V gene is TRBV19, the J gene TRBJ1-5, with 8 nucleotides matching TRBD1. Trimming took 5 bases from V and 1 from J; bases not matched to a gene: 10. The CDR3 extends over 17 amino acids. Per germline, CDR1 LNHDA and CDR2 SQIVND (reference sequence). The CDR3 DNA is TGTGCCAGTAGTCTTCATCGGACAGGGCCGAGCAATCAGCCCCAGCATTTT. Amino acid sequence: CASSLHRTGPSNQPQHF.